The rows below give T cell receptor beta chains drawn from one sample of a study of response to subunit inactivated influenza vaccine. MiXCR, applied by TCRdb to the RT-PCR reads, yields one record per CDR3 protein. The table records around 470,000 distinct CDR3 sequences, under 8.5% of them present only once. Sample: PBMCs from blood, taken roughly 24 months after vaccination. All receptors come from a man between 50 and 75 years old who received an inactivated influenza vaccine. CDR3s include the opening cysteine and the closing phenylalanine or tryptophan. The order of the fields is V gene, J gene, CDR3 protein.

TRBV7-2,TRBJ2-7,CASSLAVQYEQYF
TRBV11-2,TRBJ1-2,CASSSTAVWGPIGPDYGYTF
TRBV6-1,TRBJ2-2,CASTPVVGTSRNTGELFF
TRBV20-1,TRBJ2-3,CSAKRGGSTDTQYF
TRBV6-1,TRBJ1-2,CASTPAANYGYTF
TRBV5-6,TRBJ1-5,CASSPDGGVNQPQHF
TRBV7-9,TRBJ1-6,CASRQPGRLYNSPLHF
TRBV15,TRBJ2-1,CATSRGANYNEQFF
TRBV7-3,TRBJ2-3,CASSSSGGLGTDTQYF
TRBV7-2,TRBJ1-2,CASSLGPSPDGYTF
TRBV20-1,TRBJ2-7,CSADTSGLYEQYF